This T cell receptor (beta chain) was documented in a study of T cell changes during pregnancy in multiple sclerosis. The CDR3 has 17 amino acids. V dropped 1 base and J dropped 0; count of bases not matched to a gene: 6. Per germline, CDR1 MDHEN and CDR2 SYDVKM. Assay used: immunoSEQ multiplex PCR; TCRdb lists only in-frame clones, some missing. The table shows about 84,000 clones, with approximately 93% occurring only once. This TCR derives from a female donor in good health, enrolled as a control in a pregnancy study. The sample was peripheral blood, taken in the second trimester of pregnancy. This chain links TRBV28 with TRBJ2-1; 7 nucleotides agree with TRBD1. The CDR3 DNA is TGTGCCAGCAGTTTATTGCAGGGGGATTTCTCCTACAATGAGCAGTTCTTC. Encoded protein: CASSLLQGDFSYNEQFF.